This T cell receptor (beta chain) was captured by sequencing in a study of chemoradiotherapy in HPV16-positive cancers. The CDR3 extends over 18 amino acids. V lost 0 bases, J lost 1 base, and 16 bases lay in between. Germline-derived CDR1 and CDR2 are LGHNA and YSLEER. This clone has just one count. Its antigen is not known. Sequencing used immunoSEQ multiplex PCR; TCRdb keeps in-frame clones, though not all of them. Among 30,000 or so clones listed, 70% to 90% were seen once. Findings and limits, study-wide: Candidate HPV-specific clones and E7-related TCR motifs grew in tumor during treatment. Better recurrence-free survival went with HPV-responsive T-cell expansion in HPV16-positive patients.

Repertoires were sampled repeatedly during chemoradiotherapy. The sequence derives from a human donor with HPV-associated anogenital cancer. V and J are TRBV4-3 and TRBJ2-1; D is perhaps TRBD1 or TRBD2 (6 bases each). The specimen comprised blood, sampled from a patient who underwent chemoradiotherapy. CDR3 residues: CASSQDAHGGGSYNEQFF. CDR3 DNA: TGCGCCAGCAGCCAAGATGCCCACGGAGGGGGTTCCTACAATGAGCAGTTCTTC.